Below are 25 T cell receptor beta chains sequenced from a single sample in a study of identical twins. TCRdb fed the 5' RACE reads into MiXCR, producing one record per CDR3 protein. The sample holds fewer than 550,000 distinct CDR3 sequences, 14% seen once. This sample also appeared in a second study, on yellow fever vaccine responses in identical twins.

Sequencing input: CD4+ T cells sorted from blood. The origin of the receptors is a woman aged 18 to 35 in good health.

This clonotype was seen repeatedly, ten times or more. The rearrangement links TRBV4-1 to TRBJ2-1; 11 nucleotides agree with TRBD2. The trim removed 6 bases at V and 7 bases at J, leaving 8 bases unmatched. The germline gives CDR1 MGHRA, CDR2 YSYEKL. The CDR3 covers 15 residues. The CDR3 nucleotides are TGCGCCAGCAGTGGAACTAGCGGGAGTCGGAATGAGCAGTTCTTC. Residues: CASSGTSGSRNEQFF.

This clonotype was counted only a few times. The chain is built from TRBV5-1 and TRBJ1-1, with D uncertain. The length of the CDR3 is 14 residues. Germline V gene sequence: CDR1 SGHRS, CDR2 YFSETQ. The V and J ends lost 0 bases and 1 base respectively, with 7 bases between them. The CDR3 DNA reads as TGCGCCAGCAGCTTGGACTCCGGGAACACTGAAGCTTTCTTT. Its translation: CASSLDSGNTEAFF.

The J gene is TRBJ2-7, the V gene TRBV7-2; maybe TRBD2 (6 bases). The length of the CDR3 is 17 residues. The ends were cut back, 4 bases at V and 1 base at J, with 20 bases in the middle. CDR1 is SGHTA and CDR2 is FQGNSA in the germline V gene. The CDR3 here is CASSSDSGGVKSYEQYF. CDR3 sequence (DNA): TGTGCCAGCAGCTCCGACTCAGGCGGGGTGAAGTCCTACGAGCAGTACTTC.

This chain links TRBV12-5 with TRBJ2-2; no firm D call. V gave up 3 bases and J gave up 4 bases, with 9 bases separating them. CDR1 is LGHNT and CDR2 is FRNRAP in the germline V gene. The CDR3 consists of 14 residues. As DNA, the CDR3 is TGTGCTAGTGGTTTTCTGGGTGGCACCGGGGAGCTGTTTTTT. Translating gives CASGFLGGTGELFF.

This chain uses TRBV2 with TRBJ2-7; the D gene is possibly TRBD1 (6 bases). This CDR3 is 14 amino acids long. Germline V gene sequence: CDR1 SNHLY, CDR2 FYNNEI. Trimming stripped 6 bases from V and 1 base from J, with 13 bases between. CDR3: CASRKNRESYEQYF. CDR3 in DNA: TGTGCCAGCAGGAAGAACAGGGAATCCTACGAGCAGTACTTC.

This clonotype appeared a few times. V usage is TRBV4-3 and J usage is TRBJ1-6, with a possible D match to TRBD1 (6 bases). The V gene's germline CDR1 is LGHNA and CDR2 YSLEER. The CDR3 sequence is 15 residues long. V lost 1 base to trimming and J lost 7 bases, with 11 bases between them. CDR3 coding DNA: TGCGCCAGCAGCCAAGTAAGGGGGTCGAATTCACCCCTCCACTTT. The encoded protein is CASSQVRGSNSPLHF.

The chain couples TRBV20-1 to TRBJ2-1; D call uncertain. The CDR3 has 11 residues. The germline V gene encodes CDR1 DFQATT and CDR2 SNEGSKA (reference sequence). V dropped 0 bases and J dropped 9 bases, with 6 bases sitting between them. This CDR3 reads CSARDLGEQFF. CDR3 nucleotides: TGCAGTGCTAGAGATCTGGGTGAGCAGTTCTTC.

About this clonotype itself: At one boundary the junction diverges from the germline segment, which might be a read error. The chain employs TRBV7-9 and TRBJ2-2; possible D gene TRBD2, 5 bases. In germline, CDR1 is SEHNR, CDR2 FQNEAQ (reference sequence). This CDR3 is built from 16 residues. The CDR3 protein is CASSFPGNTNTGDLFF. CDR3 nucleotide sequence: TGTGCCAGCAGCTTTCCTGGGAACACCAACACCGGGGATCTGTTTTTT. Together with reference TRBV7-9 and TRBJ2-2, the CDR3 gives the full variable domain: DTGVSQNPRHKITKRGQNVTFRCDPISEHNRLYWYRQTLGQGPEFLTYFQNEAQLEKSRLLSDRFSAERPKGSFSTLEIQRTEQGDSAMYLCASSFPGNTNTGDLFFGEGSRLTVL.

This clonotype came up a few times. V is TRBV27 and J is TRBJ1-2, with D tentatively TRBD1 (6 bases). The V gene lost 2 bases and the J gene lost 7 bases, with 14 bases spanning the gap. CDR3 length: 14 residues. CDR1 is MNHEY, CDR2 SMNVEV, per germline (reference sequence). The CDR3, as DNA: TGTGCCAGCAGTTTAGAATGGGGGGCACTTGGCTACACCTTC. Translated: CASSLEWGALGYTF.

This clonotype was seen many times. The rearrangement links TRBV2 to TRBJ1-4, with D maybe TRBD1 (6 bases). The CDR3 covers 13 residues. The ends were cut back, 6 bases at V and 5 bases at J, with 10 bases in the middle. CDR1 is SNHLY, CDR2 FYNNEI, per germline. In DNA, the CDR3 is TGTGCCAGCAGGGACAGTGGAAATGAAAAACTGTTTTTT. Encoded protein: CASRDSGNEKLFF.

V usage is TRBV20-1 and J usage is TRBJ2-5; D ambiguous. CDR3 size: 13 residues. V lost 6 bases and J 2 bases, leaving 13 bases between the germline ends. Germline V lookup: CDR1 DFQATT, CDR2 SNEGSKA (reference sequence). In DNA, the CDR3 is TGCAGTGCCCACGGCCAGACACAAGAGACCCAGTACTTC. Its protein product is CSAHGQTQETQYF.

The chain links TRBV5-1 to TRBJ2-6, with 8 bases aligning to TRBD1. Germline assignment: CDR1 SGHRS and CDR2 YFSETQ. This CDR3 has 15 amino acids. Trimming took 4 bases from V and 2 from J; bases not matched to a gene: 2. CDR3: CASSGQGAGANVLTF. The CDR3 nucleotides read TGCGCCAGCAGCGGACAGGGTGCTGGGGCCAACGTCCTGACTTTC.

The chain recombines TRBV25-1 with TRBJ2-1, with D perhaps TRBD1 (5 bases). The CDR3 extends over 13 amino acids. V was trimmed by 6 bases and J by 9 bases, leaving 15 bases between them. Per the germline V gene, CDR1 is MGHDK and CDR2 is SYGVNS. DNA for the CDR3: TGTGCCAGCAGCAGGCAGGGTGGCACTGAGCAGTTCTTC. It yields the protein CASSRQGGTEQFF.

The chain carries TRBV20-1 and TRBJ2-1; TRBD2 matches at 8 bases. This CDR3 has 12 amino acids. Trimming took 3 bases from V and 7 from J; bases not matched to a gene: 2. Germline values: CDR1 DFQATT, CDR2 SNEGSKA (reference sequence). In DNA, the CDR3 is TGCAGTGCTAGCTCTAGCGGGAATGAGCAGTTCTTC. This codes for CSASSSGNEQFF.

This clonotype has only a few counts. J is TRBJ2-1 and V is TRBV14; a possible D gene is TRBD1 (5 bases). V was trimmed by 1 base and J by 4 bases, leaving 11 bases between them. CDR3 length: 15 amino acids. Germline CDR1 reads SGHDN; CDR2 reads FVKESK. In DNA form, the CDR3 reads TGTGCCAGCAGCCAAGCTCCCGACAGATACAATGAGCAGTTCTTC. Amino acids: CASSQAPDRYNEQFF.

This clonotype was counted between two and nine times. V gene TRBV7-9 combines with J gene TRBJ1-2; D not certain. CDR1 SEHNR and CDR2 FQNEAQ come from the germline V gene (reference sequence). Between the trimmed V and J ends, which lost 5 bases and 5 bases, there was a span of 12 bases. The CDR3 runs 13 residues. The CDR3 DNA is TGTGCCAGCAGCCTCGAATCAGGATATGGCTACACCTTC. This sequence encodes CASSLESGYGYTF.

The chain links TRBV7-2 to TRBJ2-3; 9 bases are shared with TRBD2. The V gene's germline CDR1 is SGHTA and CDR2 FQGNSA. CDR3 length: 16 residues. V lost 5 bases and J lost 7; bases outside the gene matches: 13. CDR3 nucleotide sequence: TGTGCCAGCAGCCCGCCTTCTGCGGGAGGGCTGAATACGCAGTATTTT. This sequence encodes CASSPPSAGGLNTQYF. Full variable domain (remainder filled in from reference TRBV7-2 and TRBJ2-3): GAGVSQSPSNKVTEKGKDVELRCDPISGHTALYWYRQSLGQGLEFLIYFQGNSAPDKSGLPSDRFSAERTGGSVSTLTIQRTQQEDSAVYLCASSPPSAGGLNTQYFGPGTRLTVL.

A word on this clonotype: A much larger clonotype is one base distant, so this may be a read error. The chain carries TRBV7-2 and TRBJ1-2; D remains ambiguous. Germline CDR1 is SGHTA and CDR2 is FQGNSA. The CDR3 runs 12 residues. V dropped 5 bases and J dropped 7 bases, with 11 bases sitting between them. The CDR3 region has the DNA TGTGCCAGCAGCGCAACAAGAGGTGGCTACACCTTC. It translates to CASSATRGGYTF.

This clonotype has ten or more counts. The chain carries TRBV28 and TRBJ2-1; D is uncertain. CDR1 is MDHEN and CDR2 is SYDVKM in the germline V gene. CDR3 length equals 11 residues. V was shortened by 7 bases and J by 10 bases, with 11 bases between the two germline ends. In DNA form, the CDR3 reads TGTGCCAGCACCACCCCGACCGAGCAGTTCTTC. As protein: CASTTPTEQFF.

This chain links TRBV29-1 with TRBJ2-1; the D gene is possibly TRBD1 (5 bases). Deletions cut 8 bases from V and 7 bases from J, with 15 bases between. Germline V gene data show CDR1 as SQVTM and CDR2 as ANQGSEA. This CDR3 comprises 12 residues. CDR3 amino acids: CSFSFTGNEQFF. DNA for the CDR3: TGCAGCTTCTCCTTCACAGGAAATGAGCAGTTCTTC.

This clonotype was detected only a few times. DNA of the CDR3: TGCAGTGCTAGAGAGGCTAGCGGGGACCAAGAGACCCAGTACTTC. It is translated as CSAREASGDQETQYF. The rearrangement uses TRBV20-1 and TRBJ2-5; 9 bases fit TRBD2. From germline, CDR1 is DFQATT and CDR2 SNEGSKA (reference sequence). The CDR3 runs 15 residues. J was trimmed by 0 bases and V by 0 bases; bases with no gene match: 2.

This clonotype was seen ten or more times. V gene TRBV10-2 combines with J gene TRBJ2-2, with TRBD1 identical over 8 bases. Germline CDR1 WSHSY, CDR2 SAAADI. Germline trimming cut 3 bases from V and 5 bases from J; bases unmatched to any gene: 14. This CDR3 is built from 18 residues. CDR3 DNA: TGCGCCAGCAGTGAAACTAGGACAGGGCCTTCGAGGACCGGGGAGCTGTTTTTT. Translation: CASSETRTGPSRTGELFF.

This clonotype was observed a few times. The rearrangement links TRBV6-1 to TRBJ2-7, with 11 bases that match TRBD2. The CDR3 is 14 amino acids. Losses at the gene ends were 7 bases for V and 4 bases for J; bases not matched to a gene: 6. Per the germline V gene, CDR1 is MNHNS and CDR2 is SASEGT. CDR3 loop: CASKGLAGPYEQYF. CDR3 bases: TGTGCCAGCAAAGGACTAGCGGGTCCTTACGAGCAGTACTTC.

A note on this clonotype: It may be a read error: a sequence one base away is much more abundant. The genes are TRBV7-9 and TRBJ2-3, with D unclear. CDR1 is SEHNR and CDR2 is FQNEAQ in the germline V gene (reference sequence). CDR3 length: 12 residues. Trimming took 3 bases from V and 13 from J, leaving 14 bases between them. CDR3 amino acids: CASSLSKGVEYF. The CDR3 DNA follows: TGTGCCAGCAGCTTGAGCAAGGGTGTAGAGTATTTT.

The sample holds a few counts of this clonotype. This chain connects TRBV24-1 to TRBJ2-3; D is perhaps TRBD2 (6 bases). This CDR3 has 16 residues. V was shortened by 4 bases and J by 4 bases, with 17 bases between the two germline ends. The germline gives CDR1 KGHDR, CDR2 SFDVKD. In nucleotides, the CDR3 is TGTGCCACCAGTGACCCCCGGGACTTTTCTGCAGATACGCAGTATTTT. Translation gives CATSDPRDFSADTQYF.